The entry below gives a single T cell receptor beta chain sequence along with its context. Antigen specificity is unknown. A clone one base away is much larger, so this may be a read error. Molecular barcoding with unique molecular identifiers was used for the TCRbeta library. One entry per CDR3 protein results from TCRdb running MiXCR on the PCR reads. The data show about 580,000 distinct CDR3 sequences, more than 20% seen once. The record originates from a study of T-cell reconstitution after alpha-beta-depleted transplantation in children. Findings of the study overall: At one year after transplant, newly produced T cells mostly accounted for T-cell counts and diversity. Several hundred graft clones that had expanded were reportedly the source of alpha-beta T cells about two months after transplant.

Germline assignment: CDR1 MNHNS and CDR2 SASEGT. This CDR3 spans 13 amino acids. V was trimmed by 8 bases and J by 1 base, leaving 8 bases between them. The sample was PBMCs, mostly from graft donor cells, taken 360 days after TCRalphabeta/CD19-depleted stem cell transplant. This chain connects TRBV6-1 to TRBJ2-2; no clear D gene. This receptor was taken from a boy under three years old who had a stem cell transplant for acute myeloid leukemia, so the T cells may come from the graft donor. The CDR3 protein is CASDLGNTGELFF. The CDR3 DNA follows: TGTGCCAGCGACCTGGGGAACACCGGGGAGCTGTTTTTT.